The source of this T cell receptor (beta chain) is a study of shared clonotypes between healthy human individuals. Across the whole study: The study drew on a couple of women and three men aged 18 to 49 as donors.

As for this clone: Its antigen is as yet unknown.

Whole-study results and caveats: What limited the represented genetic and exposure-history diversity was the small number of donors.

Template amounts of roughly 280 ng DNA, tens of thousands of T cell genomes, were employed in unsorted PBMC replicate PCRs. Profiling relied on immunoSEQ multiplex PCR, and the TCRdb table lists in-frame clones only, not all of them. The data show 550,000 to 600,000 clones, with around three quarters seen just once and about 12% held by the top ten. The sample comprised PBMCs. This receptor was identified in a woman aged 40 to 50 in good health. Some clones in this sample may be carry-over from other donors' samples.

As DNA, the CDR3 is TGCGCCAGCAGCCAAGATCGGCGACTAGCGCCAGATACGCAGTATTTT. Translation: CASSQDRRLAPDTQYF. The V call is TRBV4-1, the J call TRBJ2-3; 8 nucleotides line up with TRBD2. Germline lookup yields CDR1 MGHRA and CDR2 YSYEKL. V lost 0 bases, J lost 4 bases, and 6 bases stayed unmatched. This CDR3 is built from 16 residues.